The sample holds many counts of the clone carrying this T cell receptor beta chain. What it binds is not known. The time point denotes: healthy volunteer bleed at 6 weeks. Total RNA was isolated from unfractionated whole blood. Germline-derived CDR1 and CDR2 are SQVTM and ANQGSEA. The CDR3 consists of 13 residues. Losses at the gene ends were 7 bases for V and 5 bases for J; bases not matched to a gene: 9. The sample is drawn from a study of human T cells and chemical hapten exposure. Study-wide points: TCRs above 1 in 1000 frequency did not change with DPC sensitization.

Unique molecular identifiers were affixed to discrete cDNA molecules within the library. TCRdb called the RACE reads again in MiXCR, with one record for every CDR3 protein. The sample holds approximately 79,000 distinct CDR3 sequences; 8.6% are singletons and the top ten take around 1.6%. This chain uses TRBV29-1 with TRBJ1-1; the match to TRBD1 covers 8 bases. The specimen was whole blood. The clonotype was recovered from a male donor in good health. Some clones in this sample may be carry-over from other donors' samples. As DNA, the CDR3 is TGCAGCGGGAGACAGGGGATAAAGACTGAAGCTTTCTTT. Protein product: CSGRQGIKTEAFF.